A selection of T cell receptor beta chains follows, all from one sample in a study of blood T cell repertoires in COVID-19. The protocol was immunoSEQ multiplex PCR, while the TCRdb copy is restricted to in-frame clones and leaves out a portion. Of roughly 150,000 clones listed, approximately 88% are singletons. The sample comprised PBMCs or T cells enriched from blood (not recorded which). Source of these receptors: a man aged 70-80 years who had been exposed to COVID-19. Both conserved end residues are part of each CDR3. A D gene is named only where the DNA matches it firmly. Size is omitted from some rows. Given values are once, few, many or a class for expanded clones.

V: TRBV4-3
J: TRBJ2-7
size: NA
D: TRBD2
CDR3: CASSQRWLAGDSYEQYF
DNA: TGCGCCAGCAGCCAACGGTGGCTAGCGGGAGACTCCTACGAGCAGTACTTC

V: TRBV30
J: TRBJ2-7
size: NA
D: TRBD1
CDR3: CAWSSGQGYEQYF
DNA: TGTGCCTGGAGCTCGGGACAGGGCTACGAGCAGTACTTC

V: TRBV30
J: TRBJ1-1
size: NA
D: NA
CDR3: CAWSSVTEKAFF
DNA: TGTGCCTGGAGTAGTGTCACAGAAAAGGCTTTCTTT

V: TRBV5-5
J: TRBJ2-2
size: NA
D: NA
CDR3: CASTPQGQGNTGELFF
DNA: TGTGCCAGCACCCCCCAGGGGCAGGGCAACACCGGGGAGCTGTTTTTT

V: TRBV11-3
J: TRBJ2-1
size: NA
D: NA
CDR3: CASSLEYRGEQFF
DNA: TGTGCCAGCAGCTTAGAGTATAGGGGGGAGCAGTTCTTC

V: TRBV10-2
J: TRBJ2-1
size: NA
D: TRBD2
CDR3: CASSEWISGRGEQFF
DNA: TGCGCCAGCAGTGAGTGGATTAGCGGGAGAGGTGAGCAGTTCTTC

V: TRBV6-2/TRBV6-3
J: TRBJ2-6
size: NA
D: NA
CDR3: CASTPSGGGANVLTF
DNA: TGTGCCAGCACCCCCTCCGGGGGTGGGGCCAACGTCCTGACTTTC

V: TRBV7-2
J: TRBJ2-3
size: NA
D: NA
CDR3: CASSRTEASRTQYF
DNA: TGTGCCAGCAGCCGCACGGAGGCCTCTAGAACGCAGTATTTT

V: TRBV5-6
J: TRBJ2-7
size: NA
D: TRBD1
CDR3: CASSPDRATYEQYF
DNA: TGTGCCAGCAGCCCTGACAGGGCAACCTACGAGCAGTACTTC

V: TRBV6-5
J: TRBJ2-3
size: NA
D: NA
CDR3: CASSYLGQGADTQYF
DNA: TGTGCCAGCAGTTACCTTGGGCAGGGCGCAGATACGCAGTATTTT

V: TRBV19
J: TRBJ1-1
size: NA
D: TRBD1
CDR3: CASSSRGGYTEAFF
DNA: TGTGCCAGTAGTAGCCGAGGGGGCTACACTGAAGCTTTCTTT

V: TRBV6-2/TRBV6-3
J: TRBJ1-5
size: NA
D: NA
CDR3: CASSDTRNQPQHF
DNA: TGTGCCAGCAGCGACACTCGCAATCAGCCCCAGCATTTT

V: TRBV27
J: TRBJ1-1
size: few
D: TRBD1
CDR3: CASSSRDRGTNTEAFF
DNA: TGTGCCAGCAGTTCTCGGGACAGGGGGACGAACACTGAAGCTTTCTTT

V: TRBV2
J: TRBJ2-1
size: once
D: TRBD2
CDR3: CASSRTSGGYNEQFF
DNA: TGTGCCAGCAGTCGGACTAGCGGGGGATACAATGAGCAGTTCTTC

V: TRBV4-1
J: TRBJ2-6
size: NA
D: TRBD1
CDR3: CASSHGQEAGANVLTF
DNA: TGCGCCAGCAGCCACGGACAGGAGGCTGGGGCCAACGTCCTGACTTTC

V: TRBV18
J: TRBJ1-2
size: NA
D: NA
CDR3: CASSRTPSNGYTF
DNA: TGTGCCAGCTCACGTACTCCTTCTAATGGCTACACCTTC

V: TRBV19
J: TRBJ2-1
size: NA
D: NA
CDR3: CASKIWATSNNEQFF
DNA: TGTGCCAGTAAAATTTGGGCTACCTCAAACAATGAGCAGTTCTTC

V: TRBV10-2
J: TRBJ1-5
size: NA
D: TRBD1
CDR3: CASSESISGTGYQPQHF
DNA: TGCGCCAGCAGTGAGTCCATCTCCGGGACAGGGTATCAGCCCCAGCATTTT

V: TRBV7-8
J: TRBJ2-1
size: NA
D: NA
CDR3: CASSPTHSGSSYNEQFF
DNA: TGTGCCAGCAGCCCGACCCATTCGGGGAGCTCCTACAATGAGCAGTTCTTC

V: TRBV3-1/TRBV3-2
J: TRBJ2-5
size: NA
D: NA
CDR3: CASSAGRTQYF
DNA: TGTGCCAGCAGCGCGGGTCGGACCCAGTACTTC

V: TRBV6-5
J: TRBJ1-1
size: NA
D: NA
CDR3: CASNYRRRANTEAFF
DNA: TGTGCCAGCAATTACAGGAGGCGGGCGAACACTGAAGCTTTCTTT

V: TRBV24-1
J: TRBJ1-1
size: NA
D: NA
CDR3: CATSDLFQTEAFF
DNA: TGTGCCACCAGTGATTTGTTCCAGACTGAAGCTTTCTTT

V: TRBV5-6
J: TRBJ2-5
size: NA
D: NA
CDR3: CASSLKHREETQYF
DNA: TGTGCCAGCAGCTTAAAGCACAGGGAAGAGACCCAGTACTTC

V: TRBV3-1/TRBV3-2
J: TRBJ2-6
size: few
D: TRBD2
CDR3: CASSPGRAGANVLTF
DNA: TGTGCCAGCAGCCCCGGGAGGGCTGGGGCCAACGTCCTGACTTTC

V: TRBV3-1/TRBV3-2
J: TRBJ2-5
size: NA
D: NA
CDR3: CASRSRGAPETQYF
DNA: TGTGCCAGCAGAAGCCGGGGGGCCCCAGAGACCCAGTACTTC

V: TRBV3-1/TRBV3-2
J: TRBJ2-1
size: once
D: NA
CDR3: CASSCRCGGLERDEQFF
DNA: TGTGCCAGCAGCTGTCGCTGCGGGGGCCTGGAGCGGGATGAGCAGTTCTTC

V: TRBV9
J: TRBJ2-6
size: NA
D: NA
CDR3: CASSVTAGVSGANVLTF
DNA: TGTGCCAGCAGCGTCACGGCAGGGGTGTCTGGGGCCAACGTCCTGACTTTC

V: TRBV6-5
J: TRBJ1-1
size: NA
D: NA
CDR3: CASGNTEAFF
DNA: TGTGCCAGCGGCAACACTGAAGCTTTCTTT

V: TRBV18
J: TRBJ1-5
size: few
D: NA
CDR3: CASSPNKQNQPQHF
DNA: TGTGCCAGCTCACCAAATAAGCAAAATCAGCCCCAGCATTTT

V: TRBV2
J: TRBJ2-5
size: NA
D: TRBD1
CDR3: CASSWGTVQETQYF
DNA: TGTGCCAGCAGCTGGGGGACAGTCCAAGAGACCCAGTACTTC

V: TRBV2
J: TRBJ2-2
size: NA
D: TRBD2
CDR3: CASSLLAGVNTGELFF
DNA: TGTGCCAGCAGCCTGCTAGCGGGAGTAAACACCGGGGAGCTGTTTTTT